This T cell receptor (beta chain) was recovered during a study of HIV-infected patients and healthy controls. Reverse transcription used around 500 ng RNA and constant-region primers for alpha and beta. Separate chain-specific third strand synthesis with multiplexing indices produced the alpha and beta libraries. An approximately 25-cycle PCR with P5s and P7 primers followed a short adapter-adding first PCR. One entry per CDR3 protein, called by TCRdb with MiXCR from the 5' RACE reads. In the table there are about 15,000 distinct CDR3 sequences, 9.4% of which are singletons. Study observations and caveats: Donor HLA types were not determined in the study. Healthy controls carried many MAIT alpha-chain CDR3s, while HIV+ repertoires had few.

This CDR3 contains 14 residues. CDR1 and CDR2 (germline): LGHNA, YSLEER. With V trimmed by 2 bases and J by 1 base, 2 bases remained unmatched. The repertoire came from unfractionated whole blood and reflected all unsorted peripheral T cells. In the case of this clonotype: What it binds is unknown.

The sequence derives from an adult in good health. This chain connects TRBV4-3 to TRBJ2-7; 7 bases match TRBD2. Sequencing was performed on blood. The CDR3 bases are TGCGCCAGCAGCCAACTAGCGGTTTCCTACGAGCAGTACTTC. Translation: CASSQLAVSYEQYF.